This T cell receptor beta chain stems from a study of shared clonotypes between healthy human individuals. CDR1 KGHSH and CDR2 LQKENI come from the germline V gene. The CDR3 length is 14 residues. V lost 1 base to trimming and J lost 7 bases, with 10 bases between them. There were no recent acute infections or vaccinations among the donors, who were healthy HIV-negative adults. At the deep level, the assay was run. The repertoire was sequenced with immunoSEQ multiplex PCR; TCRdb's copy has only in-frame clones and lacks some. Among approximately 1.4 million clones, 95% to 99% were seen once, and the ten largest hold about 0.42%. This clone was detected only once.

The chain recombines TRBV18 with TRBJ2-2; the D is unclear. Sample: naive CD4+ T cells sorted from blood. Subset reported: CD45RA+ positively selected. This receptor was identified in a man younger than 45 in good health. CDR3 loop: CASSPQNYHGELFF. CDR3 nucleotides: TGTGCCAGCTCACCACAAAACTATCACGGGGAGCTGTTTTTT.